Listed below are T cell receptor beta chains from one sample, sequenced in a study of T-cell memory formation after mild COVID-19. TCRdb fed the 5' RACE reads into MiXCR, producing one record per CDR3 protein. The sample consists of around 200,000 distinct CDR3 sequences, about a fifth of them appearing once. The sequenced material came from PBMCs or a T cell subset sorted from them (not recorded which). Receptors originate from an adult woman who had mild COVID-19 (a few samples of this study predate the infection). Cell type and time point are not known. CDR3s include the opening cysteine and the closing phenylalanine or tryptophan. The D gene is left open where the match is weak. Size is stated for part of the rows, as once, few or many counts, or as a class when the clone is expanded.

>TRBJ1-1|TRBV19|few|NA
CASSDGGYTEAFF
TGTGCCAGTAGTGACGGGGGGTACACTGAAGCTTTCTTT
>TRBJ2-5|TRBV7-3|few|TRBD1
CASSVTGVEETQYF
TGTGCCAGCAGCGTCACAGGGGTGGAGGAGACCCAGTACTTC
>TRBJ2-1|TRBV5-1|NA|TRBD2
CASSPLPGGQNEQFF
TGCGCCAGCAGCCCGCTCCCGGGGGGGCAGAATGAGCAGTTCTTC
>TRBJ2-5|TRBV5-1|NA|TRBD2
CASSLEGGRRQETQYF
TGCGCCAGCAGCTTGGAGGGAGGGAGGAGACAAGAGACCCAGTACTTC
>TRBJ2-7|TRBV9|NA|NA
CASNPGPSYEQYF
TGTGCCAGCAACCCGGGACCGAGCTACGAGCAGTACTTC
>TRBJ2-7|TRBV5-1|NA|TRBD1
CASSLEGTGYDEQYF
TGCGCCAGCAGCTTGGAGGGGACAGGGTATGACGAGCAGTACTTC
>TRBJ2-3|TRBV4-2|NA|TRBD1
CASSQDGTEGGDTQYF
TGTGCCAGCAGCCAAGATGGGACAGAAGGTGGAGATACGCAGTATTTT
>TRBJ2-1|TRBV5-5|few|NA
CASSLAPSVPNEQFF
TGTGCCAGCAGCTTGGCCCCTAGCGTCCCCAATGAGCAGTTCTTC
>TRBJ2-7|TRBV5-5|NA|TRBD2
CASSAPSGTEQYF
TGTGCCAGCAGCGCCCCCAGCGGGACCGAGCAGTACTTC
>TRBJ1-1|TRBV7-9|NA|TRBD1
CASSWGTGGYTEAFF
TGTGCCAGCAGCTGGGGGACAGGGGGGTATACTGAAGCTTTCTTT
>TRBJ2-3|TRBV7-9|NA|NA
CASRDASTDTQYF
TGTGCCAGCAGGGACGCTAGCACAGATACGCAGTATTTT